Described below is a single T cell receptor (beta chain) sequence and its context. Its target is unknown. The method was immunoSEQ multiplex PCR; TCRdb's version includes in-frame clones alone and lacks a portion of them. Among about 110,000 clones, around 92% were seen once, and the ten largest hold 0.65% to 0.9%. The data originate from a study of siplizumab effects on memory and regulatory T cells. Notes on the study in general: Reactions containing siplizumab showed mappable alloreactive CD4+ clones averaging approximately 74% Treg-derived, versus 25% to 30% in controls. No functional test confirmed suppression by proliferating siplizumab-culture Tregs. Siplizumab caused a significant drop in alloreactive sequences traceable to unstimulated CD4+ memory cells.

CDR1 and CDR2 (germline): ENHRY, SYGVKD. This CDR3 region has 16 residues. The V and J ends lost 6 bases and 7 bases, in that order; junction bases with no gene match: 9. This chain links TRBV10-3 with TRBJ2-1, with TRBD2 identical over 13 bases. Input material: Tregs sorted from blood. This TCR came from a human donor in good health. CDR3 sequence: CAISSTSGRVHNEQFF. The CDR3 nucleotides are TGTGCCATCAGCTCAACTAGCGGGAGGGTTCATAATGAGCAGTTCTTC.